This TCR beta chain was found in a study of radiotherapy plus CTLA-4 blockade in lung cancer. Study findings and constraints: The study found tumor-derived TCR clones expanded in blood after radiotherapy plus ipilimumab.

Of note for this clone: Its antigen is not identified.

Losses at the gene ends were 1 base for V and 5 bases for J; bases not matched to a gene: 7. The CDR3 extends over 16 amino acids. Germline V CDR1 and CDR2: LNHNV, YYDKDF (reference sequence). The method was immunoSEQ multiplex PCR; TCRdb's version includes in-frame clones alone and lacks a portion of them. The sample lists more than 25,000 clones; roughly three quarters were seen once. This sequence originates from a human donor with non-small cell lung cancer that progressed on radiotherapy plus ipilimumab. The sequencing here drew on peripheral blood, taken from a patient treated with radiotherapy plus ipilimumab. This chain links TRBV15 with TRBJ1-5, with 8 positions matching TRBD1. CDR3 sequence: CATSRGSQGADQPQHF. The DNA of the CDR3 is TGTGCCACCAGCAGAGGCTCCCAGGGGGCAGATCAGCCCCAGCATTTT.